The source of this T cell receptor beta chain is a study of T cell changes during pregnancy in multiple sclerosis (dated by TCRdb to about 2019). General notes on the study: The study looked at changes in the T cell repertoire across pregnancy in women with multiple sclerosis.

Comment on this clone: No cognate antigen has been identified for it. One base away there is no much larger clone; base qualities are not given.

The method was the immunoSEQ multiplex PCR assay. Not all clones reach the TCRdb copy of this immuneACCESS table, which keeps in-frame sequences only. Checked studies attribute under half of the gap to unresolved V genes and leave the rest unexplained. Recorded for this sample are around 33,000 clones; roughly 91% of them occurred a single time. Of the sample, around 8% falls within the top ten clones. This TCR was recovered from a female donor with multiple sclerosis, enrolled in a pregnancy study. Sequencing was performed on CD8+ T cells from peripheral blood mononuclear cells, taken before pregnancy.

The sequence in DNA is TGCGCCAGCAGTCAATCCACAGGGGGAGGAAATAATTCACCCCTCCACTTT. Protein translation: CASSQSTGGGNNSPLHF. The rearranged chain carries TRBV23-1 and TRBJ1-6, and 8 junction bases match TRBD1. TRBV23-1 is designated an ORF whose function remains uncertain. The CDR3 numbers 17 residues from cysteine through phenylalanine. Only the CDR3 portion is preserved as DNA: 51 bases, with reading frame beginning at the first base. Trimmed from V: 0 bases; trimmed from J: 5 bases; junction bases lacking a gene match: 6.